These T cell receptor beta chains were read from a single sample in a study of blood T cells in healthy people across ages. MiXCR, applied by TCRdb to the 5' RACE reads, yields one record per CDR3 protein. The sample lists around 670,000 distinct CDR3 sequences; 25% to 35% were seen once. The sequenced sample consisted of blood. These receptors all stem from a woman of 80 years or more in good health. The CDR3 runs from the conserved cysteine through the conserved F or W. Fields, in order: J gene, V gene, clone size, D gene, CDR3 DNA, CDR3 protein. A D gene is named only where the DNA matches it firmly. Only part of the rows carry a size: once, few, many, or a class if the clone is expanded.

j_call: TRBJ2-2; v_call: TRBV12-3/TRBV12-4; clone_size: few; d_call: -; cdr3_nt: TGTGCCAGCAGTTTTAACAGGGTAACCGGGGAGCTGTTTTTT; cdr3_aa: CASSFNRVTGELFF
j_call: TRBJ2-1; v_call: TRBV29-1; clone_size: many; d_call: -; cdr3_nt: TGCAGCGTTGACTTCACTACGGGCTACAATGAGCAGTTCTTC; cdr3_aa: CSVDFTTGYNEQFF
j_call: TRBJ2-7; v_call: TRBV7-6; clone_size: many; d_call: -; cdr3_nt: TGTGCCAGCAGCTTAGAACAGGGAATCCACGAGCAGTACTTC; cdr3_aa: CASSLEQGIHEQYF
j_call: TRBJ2-3; v_call: TRBV5-5; clone_size: many; d_call: -; cdr3_nt: TGTGCCAGCAGCTTGGTTAGTTTTGATACGCAGTATTTT; cdr3_aa: CASSLVSFDTQYF
j_call: TRBJ1-1; v_call: TRBV4-3; clone_size: -; d_call: TRBD1; cdr3_nt: TGCGCCAGCAGCCGGAGACAGGGAGGGGACACTGAAGCTTTCTTT; cdr3_aa: CASSRRQGGDTEAFF
j_call: TRBJ1-2; v_call: TRBV7-2; clone_size: -; d_call: -; cdr3_nt: TGTGCCAGCAGCTTAGCTCGCGGGGGGGGCAGGGGCTACACCTTC; cdr3_aa: CASSLARGGGRGYTF
j_call: TRBJ1-2; v_call: TRBV7-2; clone_size: many; d_call: -; cdr3_nt: TGTGCCAGCAGCTCCCCGGGGCTCGGACTGGGCTACACCTTC; cdr3_aa: CASSSPGLGLGYTF
j_call: TRBJ2-1; v_call: TRBV5-1; clone_size: -; d_call: -; cdr3_nt: TGCGCCAGCAGCTTCGGCAATACAAACTACAATGAGCAGTTCTTC; cdr3_aa: CASSFGNTNYNEQFF
j_call: TRBJ2-1; v_call: TRBV11-2; clone_size: many; d_call: TRBD1; cdr3_nt: TGTGCCAGCAGCTTAGTGGGGACAGGGTTTAAGAATGAGCAGTTCTTC; cdr3_aa: CASSLVGTGFKNEQFF
j_call: TRBJ1-1; v_call: TRBV20-1; clone_size: -; d_call: -; cdr3_nt: TGCAGTGCTGCACCCGTTATGAACACTGAAGCTTTCTTT; cdr3_aa: CSAAPVMNTEAFF
j_call: TRBJ2-5; v_call: TRBV29-1; clone_size: many; d_call: TRBD1; cdr3_nt: TGCAGCGGGGCCAGGGGGCGCAAGGAGACCCAGTACTTC; cdr3_aa: CSGARGRKETQYF
j_call: TRBJ1-1; v_call: TRBV7-9; clone_size: many; d_call: TRBD1; cdr3_nt: TGTGCCAGCAGCCCCGACAGGGGCCCGAACACTGAAGCTTTCTTT; cdr3_aa: CASSPDRGPNTEAFF
j_call: TRBJ2-3; v_call: TRBV20-1; clone_size: -; d_call: -; cdr3_nt: TGCAGTGCTAAAGGTGGAGATACGCAGTATTTT; cdr3_aa: CSAKGGDTQYF
j_call: TRBJ2-2; v_call: TRBV5-8; clone_size: -; d_call: TRBD1; cdr3_nt: TGTGCCAGCAGCTTGGGCGACAGGGTGGCCGGGGAGCTGTTTTTT; cdr3_aa: CASSLGDRVAGELFF
j_call: TRBJ2-3; v_call: TRBV20-1; clone_size: many; d_call: TRBD2; cdr3_nt: TGCAGTGCAGAGACTAGCGGGGGTGTGACAGATACGCAGTATTTT; cdr3_aa: CSAETSGGVTDTQYF
j_call: TRBJ2-1; v_call: TRBV7-6; clone_size: -; d_call: TRBD2; cdr3_nt: TGTGCCAGCAGGGAAGCGGGGGAGAATGAGCAGTTCTTC; cdr3_aa: CASREAGENEQFF
j_call: TRBJ1-4; v_call: TRBV5-5; clone_size: many; d_call: TRBD1; cdr3_nt: TGTGCCAGCAGCCCGGAGGGGACAGTCCTCGCAACTAATGAAAAACTGTTTTTT; cdr3_aa: CASSPEGTVLATNEKLFF
j_call: TRBJ2-7; v_call: TRBV5-6; clone_size: many; d_call: -; cdr3_nt: TGTGCCAGCAGCTCCCCGACCCCGGACAGAACCTACGAGCAGTACTTC; cdr3_aa: CASSSPTPDRTYEQYF